Given below is one T cell receptor (beta chain) in context. V lost 8 bases to trimming and J lost 5 bases; unmatched junction nucleotides: 11. CDR1 is SNHLY and CDR2 is FYNNEI in the germline V gene. The CDR3 has 15 amino acids. The entry originates in a study of T cell changes during pregnancy in multiple sclerosis. Sequenced by immunoSEQ multiplex PCR; TCRdb stores in-frame clones only, minus some. This sample has approximately 60,000 clones; around 87% occur once, and the top ten carry about 5.7%. Sequencing was performed on peripheral blood from another person, used as feeder cells. The V and J genes are TRBV2 and TRBJ2-2; TRBD2 agrees at 7 bases. The clonotype was recovered from a human donor whose cells served as feeder cells for cultures in a pregnancy study. The CDR3 sequence is CASQVLGGSTGELFF. Written as DNA, the CDR3 is TGTGCCAGCCAGGTGTTGGGGGGGTCGACCGGGGAGCTGTTTTTT.